These 9 T cell receptor beta chains came from one sample sequenced in a study of cytomegalovirus exposure and HLA in healthy donors (TCRdb year 2017). Receptor libraries were prepared by the immunoSEQ multiplex PCR assay. For the multiplex PCR, a mixture combining 60 forward primers for TCR Vbeta segments and 13 reverse primers for TCR Jbeta segments was used. TCRdb carries this immuneACCESS record with in-frame sequences only. Its versions omit some clonotypes, under half of them owing to an unresolved V gene in the studies checked, with the rest unexplained. Present in this sample are about 200,000 clones, 70% to 80% of which were seen just once. The ten largest account for 3.8% of the sample. The sample taken for sequencing was PBMCs. The receptors originated from a male donor in good health and CMV-seronegative.

CDR3 in DNA: TGTGCCACCAGCAGAGTTCTCGGGACAGGGGGCTACGAGCAGTACTTC. This translates into CATSRVLGTGGYEQYF. The chain joins TRBV15 to TRBJ2-5, with TRBD1 matching over 11 bases. The J call is doubtful: the DNA matches TRBJ2-7 better. Germline lookup yields CDR1 LNHNV and CDR2 YYDKDF (reference sequence). The CDR3 contains 16 residues.

The rearrangement links TRBV7-3 to TRBJ2-3, with a possible D match to TRBD1 (5 bases). Deletions cut 5 bases from V and 2 bases from J, with 8 bases between. In germline, CDR1 is SGHTA, CDR2 FQGTGA. The CDR3 length is 13 residues. This chain's CDR3 is CASSRGYTDTQYF. In DNA form, the CDR3 reads TGTGCCAGCAGCAGGGGATACACAGATACGCAGTATTTT.

V gene TRBV6-1 combines with J gene TRBJ2-3, with TRBD2 matching 9 bases. The CDR3 spans 15 residues. V lost 6 bases to trimming and J lost 2 bases; unmatched junction nucleotides: 6. Germline CDR1 is MNHNS and CDR2 is SASEGT. CDR3 nucleotides: TGTGCCAGCAGCACACTAGCGGGCCCCACAGATACGCAGTATTTT. This codes for CASSTLAGPTDTQYF.

CDR3 sequence (DNA): TGTGCCAGTAGTTCCGACAGTAGGCGGTCCGGGGAGCTGTTTTTT. It translates to CASSSDSRRSGELFF. The rearrangement uses TRBV19 and TRBJ2-2, with D tentatively TRBD1 (5 bases). V was pared by 5 bases and J by 6 bases, with 16 bases between. Per the germline V gene, CDR1 is LNHDA and CDR2 is SQIVND (reference sequence). There are 15 residues in the CDR3. The whole variable domain, remainder taken from reference TRBV19 and TRBJ2-2, is DGGITQSPKYLFRKEGQNVTLSCEQNLNHDAMYWYRQDPGQGLRLIYYSQIVNDFQKGDIAEGYSVSREKKESFPLTVTSAQKNPTAFYLCASSSDSRRSGELFFGEGSRLTVL.

This clone has just a few counts. The rearrangement uses TRBV6-5 and TRBJ2-7; maybe TRBD1 (5 bases). Germline V gene data show CDR1 as MNHEY and CDR2 as SVGAGI. V shed 0 bases and J shed 6 bases, with 15 bases lying between them. The CDR3 contains 15 residues. CDR3 nucleotide sequence: TGTGCCAGCAGTTACTCGGGGTCAGGGCGAGTCGAGCAGTACTTC. It encodes CASSYSGSGRVEQYF.

This clone has a count of ten or more. The V and J genes are TRBV28 and TRBJ2-5; TRBD1 matches at 11 bases. With V trimmed by 3 bases and J by 6 bases, 6 bases remained unmatched. Germline V CDR1 and CDR2: MDHEN, SYDVKM. CDR3 length: 15 residues. The CDR3 region has the DNA TGTGCCAGCAGTTTGGGACAGGGGGATGTGAAGACCCAGTACTTC. Amino acids: CASSLGQGDVKTQYF.

Note on this clone: The same CDR3 is also encoded by other DNA sequences in this sample. This chain uses TRBV6-5 with TRBJ2-1, with TRBD1 matching 8 bases. The J segment lost 4 bases and the V segment lost 0 bases, leaving 5 bases of the junction unmatched. The CDR3 runs 16 residues. CDR1 is MNHEY, CDR2 SVGAGI, per germline. The DNA for the CDR3 is TGTGCCAGCAGTTACTCTTTCCAGGGGGCTTACAATGAGCAGTTCTTC. Residues: CASSYSFQGAYNEQFF.

The chain uses TRBV21-1 and TRBJ1-1. TRBV21-1 is noted as a pseudogene. The CDR3 is 20 amino acids. The CDR3 DNA reads as TGTGCCAGCAGCAAGGGCACCGGGATCCCGAAACCCCATATGAACACTGAAGCTTTCTTT. Translated: CASSKGTGIPKPHMNTEAFF.

This sequence joins TRBV5-4 and TRBJ2-7; D gene ambiguous. The V end lost 3 bases, the J end lost 7 bases, and 11 bases lay between the germline ends. CDR1 is SGHNT and CDR2 is YYREEE in the germline V gene (reference sequence). The CDR3 contains 12 residues. Here the CDR3 reads CASSSPQLEQYF. The CDR3 nucleotides are TGTGCCAGCAGCTCCCCACAGTTAGAGCAGTACTTC.